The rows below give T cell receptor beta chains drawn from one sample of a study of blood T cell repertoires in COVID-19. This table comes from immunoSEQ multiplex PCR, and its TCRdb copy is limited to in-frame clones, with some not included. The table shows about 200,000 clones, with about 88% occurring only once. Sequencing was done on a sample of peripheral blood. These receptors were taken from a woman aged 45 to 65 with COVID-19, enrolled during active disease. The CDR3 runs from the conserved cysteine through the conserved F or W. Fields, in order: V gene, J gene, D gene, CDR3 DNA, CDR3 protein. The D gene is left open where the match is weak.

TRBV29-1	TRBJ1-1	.	TGCAGCGTTGAACTTCAGGGAGGGGGCACTGAAGCTTTCTTT	CSVELQGGGTEAFF
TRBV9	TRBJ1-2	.	TGTGCCAGCAGCGTAGACAGTCCCCCGAGAGGCTACACCTTC	CASSVDSPPRGYTF
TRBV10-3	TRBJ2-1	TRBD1	TGTGCCATCAGTGAGTCGTCGGGGACAGGGGTCTACAATGAGCAGTTCTTC	CAISESSGTGVYNEQFF
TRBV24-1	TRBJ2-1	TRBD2	TGTGCCACCAGTTATAGCGGGGTCAACAATGAGCAGTTCTTC	CATSYSGVNNEQFF
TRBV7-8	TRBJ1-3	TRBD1	TGTGCCAGCAGCGGGACAGGGAGTGGAAACACCATATATTTT	CASSGTGSGNTIYF
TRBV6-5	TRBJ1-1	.	TGTGCCAGCAGTTATTCTACAGGGCCGAGCACTGAAGCTTTCTTT	CASSYSTGPSTEAFF
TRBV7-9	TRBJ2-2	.	TGTGCCAGCAGCTCGAATGCAGGATCCCCAACCGGGGAGCTGTTTTTT	CASSSNAGSPTGELFF
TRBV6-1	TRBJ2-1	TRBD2	TGTGCCAGCAGTGAAGCTCCCAGCGGGGGAGTAGGGCCATACAATGAGCAGTTCTTC	CASSEAPSGGVGPYNEQFF
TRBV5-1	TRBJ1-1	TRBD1	TGCGCCAGCAGCTCATGGGACAGGCAGAACACTGAAGCTTTCTTT	CASSSWDRQNTEAFF
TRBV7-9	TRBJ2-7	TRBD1	TGTGCCAGCAGCTCCCCCCTACAGGGGGGAGAGCAGTACTTC	CASSSPLQGGEQYF
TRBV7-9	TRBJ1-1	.	TGTGCCAGCAGCCCCATGCGGAACACTGAAGCTTTCTTT	CASSPMRNTEAFF
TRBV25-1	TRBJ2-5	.	TGTGCCAGCAGTGAAGGGGGCGGAGAGACCCAGTACTTC	CASSEGGGETQYF
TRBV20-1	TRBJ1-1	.	TGCAGTGCCCCGGACTGGGGAGAAGCTTTCTTT	CSAPDWGEAFF
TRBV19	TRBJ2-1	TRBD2	TGTGCCAGTGGATCGGGGGGGCCACTTAATGAGCAGTTCTTC	CASGSGGPLNEQFF
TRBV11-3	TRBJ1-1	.	TGTGCCAGCAGCTTAGATCAGGGGTTGAGCACTGAAGCTTTCTTT	CASSLDQGLSTEAFF
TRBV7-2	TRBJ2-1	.	TGTGCCAGCAGCTTAACGTCGACAGATAATGAGCAGTTCTTC	CASSLTSTDNEQFF
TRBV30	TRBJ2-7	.	TGTGCCTGGAGTGTAGGGGCAGGGGCCTACGAGCAGTACTTC	CAWSVGAGAYEQYF
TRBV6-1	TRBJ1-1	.	TGTGCCAGCAGTGACCGGACAGCGAACACTGAAGCTTTCTTT	CASSDRTANTEAFF
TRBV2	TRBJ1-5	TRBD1	TGTGCCAGCAGTGAAGGAGGGGGCTGGCAGCCCCAGCATTTT	CASSEGGGWQPQHF
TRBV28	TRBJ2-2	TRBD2	TGTGCCAGCAGTTCGGGGGGATACACCGGGGAGCTGTTTTTT	CASSSGGYTGELFF
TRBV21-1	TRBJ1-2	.	TGTGCCAGCAGCAAAGGACGGGAGGCACTATATGGCTACACCTTC	CASSKGREALYGYTF
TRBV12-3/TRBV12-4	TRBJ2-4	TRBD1	TGTGCCAGCAGCCCAACAGGGGACATTCAGTACTTC	CASSPTGDIQYF
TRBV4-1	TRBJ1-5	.	TGCGCCAGCAGCCAAGCGGAGGGGATCCAGCCCCAGCATTTT	CASSQAEGIQPQHF